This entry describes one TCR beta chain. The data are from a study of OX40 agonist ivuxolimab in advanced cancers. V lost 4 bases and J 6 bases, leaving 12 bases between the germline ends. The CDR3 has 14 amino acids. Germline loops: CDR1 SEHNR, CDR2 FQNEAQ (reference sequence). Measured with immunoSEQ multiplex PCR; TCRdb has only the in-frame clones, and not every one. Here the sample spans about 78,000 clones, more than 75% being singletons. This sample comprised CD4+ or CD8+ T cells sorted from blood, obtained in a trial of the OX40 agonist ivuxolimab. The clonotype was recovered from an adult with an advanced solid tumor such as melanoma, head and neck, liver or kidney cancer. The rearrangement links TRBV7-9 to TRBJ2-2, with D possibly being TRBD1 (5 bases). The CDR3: CASSSQGRAGELFF. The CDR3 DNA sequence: TGTGCCAGCAGCTCGCAGGGTAGGGCCGGGGAGCTGTTTTTT.